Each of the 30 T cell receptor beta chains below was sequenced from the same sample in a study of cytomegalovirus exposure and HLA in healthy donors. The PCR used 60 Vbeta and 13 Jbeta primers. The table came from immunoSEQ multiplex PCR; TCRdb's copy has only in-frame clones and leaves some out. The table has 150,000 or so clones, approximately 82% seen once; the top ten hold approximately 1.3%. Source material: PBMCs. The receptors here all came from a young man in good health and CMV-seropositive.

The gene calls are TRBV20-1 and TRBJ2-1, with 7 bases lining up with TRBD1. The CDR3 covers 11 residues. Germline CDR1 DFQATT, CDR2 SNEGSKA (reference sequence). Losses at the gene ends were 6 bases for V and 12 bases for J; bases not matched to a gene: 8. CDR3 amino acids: CSAPEGARQFF. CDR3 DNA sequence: TGCAGTGCACCTGAGGGGGCGCGGCAGTTCTTC.

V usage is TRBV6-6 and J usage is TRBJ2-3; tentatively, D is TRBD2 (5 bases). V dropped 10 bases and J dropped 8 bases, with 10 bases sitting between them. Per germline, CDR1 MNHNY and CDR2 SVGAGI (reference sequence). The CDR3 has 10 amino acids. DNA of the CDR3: TGTGCCACCTCGGCGGGTACGCAGTATTTT. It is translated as CATSAGTQYF.

CDR3 nucleotides: TGTGCCAGCAGTGTAGGACAGGTGAACACTGAAGCTTTCTTT. Its protein is CASSVGQVNTEAFF. The chain recombines TRBV2 with TRBJ1-1, with 7 positions matching TRBD1. Trimming cost V 4 bases and J 0 bases; bases outside gene matches: 2. This CDR3 is built from 14 residues. Germline V lookup: CDR1 SNHLY, CDR2 FYNNEI.

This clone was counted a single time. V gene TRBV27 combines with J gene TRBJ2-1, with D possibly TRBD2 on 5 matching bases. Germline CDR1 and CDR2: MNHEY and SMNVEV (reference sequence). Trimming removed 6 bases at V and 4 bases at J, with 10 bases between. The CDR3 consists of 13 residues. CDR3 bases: TGTGCCAGCAGCCCCGGGATTTACAATGAGCAGTTCTTC. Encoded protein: CASSPGIYNEQFF.

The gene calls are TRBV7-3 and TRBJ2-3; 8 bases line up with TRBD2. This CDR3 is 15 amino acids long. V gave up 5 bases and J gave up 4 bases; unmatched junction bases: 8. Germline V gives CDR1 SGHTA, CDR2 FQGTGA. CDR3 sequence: CASSPGGPGADTQYF. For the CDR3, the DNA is TGTGCCAGCAGCCCGGGAGGGCCGGGGGCAGATACGCAGTATTTT.

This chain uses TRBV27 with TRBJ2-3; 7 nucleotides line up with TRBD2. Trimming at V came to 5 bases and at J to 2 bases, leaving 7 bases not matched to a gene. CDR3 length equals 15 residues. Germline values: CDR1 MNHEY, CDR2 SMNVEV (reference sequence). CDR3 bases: TGTGCCAGCAGTCTTAACGGGGGGAACACAGATACGCAGTATTTT. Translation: CASSLNGGNTDTQYF.

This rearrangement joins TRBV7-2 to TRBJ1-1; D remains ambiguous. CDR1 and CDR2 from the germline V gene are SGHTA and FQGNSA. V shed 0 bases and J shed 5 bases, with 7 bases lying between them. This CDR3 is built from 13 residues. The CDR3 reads CASSLALQTEAFF. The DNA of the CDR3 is TGTGCCAGCAGCTTAGCGTTACAGACTGAAGCTTTCTTT. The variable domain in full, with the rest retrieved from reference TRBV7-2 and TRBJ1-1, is GAGVSQSPSNKVTEKGKDVELRCDPISGHTALYWYRQSLGQGLEFLIYFQGNSAPDKSGLPSDRFSAERTGGSVSTLTIQRTQQEDSAVYLCASSLALQTEAFFGQGTRLTVV.

CDR3 protein: CASSPDRGRDQPQHF. The CDR3, as DNA: TGTGCCAGCTCACCGGACAGGGGAAGGGATCAGCCCCAGCATTTT. The rearrangement uses TRBV18 and TRBJ1-5; TRBD1 agrees at 9 bases. CDR1 and CDR2 (germline): KGHSH, LQKENI. Trimming took 3 bases from V and 5 from J; bases not matched to a gene: 5. This CDR3 spans 15 amino acids.

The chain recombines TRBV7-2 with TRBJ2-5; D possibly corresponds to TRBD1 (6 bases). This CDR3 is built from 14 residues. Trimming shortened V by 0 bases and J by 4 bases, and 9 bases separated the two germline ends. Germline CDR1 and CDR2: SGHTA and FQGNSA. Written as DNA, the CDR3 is TGTGCCAGCAGCTTAGCAGGCAGGGGAGAGACCCAGTACTTC. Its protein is CASSLAGRGETQYF.

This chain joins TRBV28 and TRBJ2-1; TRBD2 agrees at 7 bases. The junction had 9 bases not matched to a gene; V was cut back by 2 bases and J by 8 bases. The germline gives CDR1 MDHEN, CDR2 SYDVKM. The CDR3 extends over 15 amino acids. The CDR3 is CASSLAGVRDYEQFF. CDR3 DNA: TGTGCCAGCAGTTTAGCGGGAGTACGAGACTATGAGCAGTTCTTC.

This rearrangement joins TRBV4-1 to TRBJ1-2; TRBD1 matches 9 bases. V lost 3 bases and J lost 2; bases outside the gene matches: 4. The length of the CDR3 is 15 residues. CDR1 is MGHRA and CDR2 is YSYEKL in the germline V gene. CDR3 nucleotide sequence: TGCGCCAGCAGCCACGGGACAGGGCTAAACTATGGCTACACCTTC. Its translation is CASSHGTGLNYGYTF.

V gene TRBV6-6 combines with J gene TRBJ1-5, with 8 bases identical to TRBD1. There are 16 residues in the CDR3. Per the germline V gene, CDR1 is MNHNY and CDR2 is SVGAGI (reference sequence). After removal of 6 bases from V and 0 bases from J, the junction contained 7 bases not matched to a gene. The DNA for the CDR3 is TGTGCCAGCAGCCCCGGACAGGGACCTAGCAATCAGCCCCAGCATTTT. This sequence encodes CASSPGQGPSNQPQHF.

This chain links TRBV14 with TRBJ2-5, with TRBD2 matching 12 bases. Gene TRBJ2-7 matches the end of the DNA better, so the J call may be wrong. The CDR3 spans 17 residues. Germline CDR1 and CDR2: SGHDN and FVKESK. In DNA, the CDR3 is TGTGCCAGCAGTCAGCTTGGACTAGCGGGGCCCTCCTACGAGCAGTACTTC. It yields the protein CASSQLGLAGPSYEQYF.

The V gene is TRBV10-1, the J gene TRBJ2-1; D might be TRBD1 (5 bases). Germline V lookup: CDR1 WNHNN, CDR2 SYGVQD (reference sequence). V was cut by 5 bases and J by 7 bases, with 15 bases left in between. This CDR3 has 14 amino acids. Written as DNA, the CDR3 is TGCGCCAGCAGTCAGGGTGGAGTAGTGAATGAGCAGTTCTTC. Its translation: CASSQGGVVNEQFF.

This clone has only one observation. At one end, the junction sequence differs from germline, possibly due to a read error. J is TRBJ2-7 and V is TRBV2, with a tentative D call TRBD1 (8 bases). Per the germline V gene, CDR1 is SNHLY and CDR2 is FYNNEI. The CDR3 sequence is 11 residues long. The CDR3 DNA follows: TGTGCCAGCACCGAGGGAGGGACAGGTGACTTC. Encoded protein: CASTEGGTGDF.

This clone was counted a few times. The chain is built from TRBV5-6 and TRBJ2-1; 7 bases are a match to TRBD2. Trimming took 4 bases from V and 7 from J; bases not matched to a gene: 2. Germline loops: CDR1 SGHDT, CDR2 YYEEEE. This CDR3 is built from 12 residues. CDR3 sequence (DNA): TGTGCCAGCAGCGGTAGCGGGAATGAGCAGTTCTTC. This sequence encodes CASSGSGNEQFF.

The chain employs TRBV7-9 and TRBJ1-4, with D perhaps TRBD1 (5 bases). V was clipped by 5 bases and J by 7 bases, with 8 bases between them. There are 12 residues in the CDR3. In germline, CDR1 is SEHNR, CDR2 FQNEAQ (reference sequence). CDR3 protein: CASSPQGEKLFF. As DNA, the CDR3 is TGTGCCAGCAGCCCGCAGGGTGAAAAACTGTTTTTT.

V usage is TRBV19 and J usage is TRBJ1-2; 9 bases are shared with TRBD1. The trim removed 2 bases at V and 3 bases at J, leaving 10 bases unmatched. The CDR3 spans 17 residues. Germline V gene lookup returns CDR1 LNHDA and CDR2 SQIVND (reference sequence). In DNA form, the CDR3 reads TGTGCCAGTAGTATAAGGGGACAGGGCGCCTCCGACTATGGCTACACCTTC. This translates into CASSIRGQGASDYGYTF.

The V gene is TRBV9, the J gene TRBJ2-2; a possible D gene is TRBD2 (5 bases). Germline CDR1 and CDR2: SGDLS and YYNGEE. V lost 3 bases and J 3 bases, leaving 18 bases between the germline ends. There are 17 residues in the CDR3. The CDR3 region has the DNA TGTGCCAGCAGCGCCCCGGTCCGACGGGGTGACACCGGGGAGCTGTTTTTT. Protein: CASSAPVRRGDTGELFF.

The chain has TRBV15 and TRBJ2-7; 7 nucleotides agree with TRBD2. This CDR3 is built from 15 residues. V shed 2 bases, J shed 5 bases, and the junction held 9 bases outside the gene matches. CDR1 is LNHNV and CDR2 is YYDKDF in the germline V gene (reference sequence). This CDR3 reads CATSRRSGTGDEQYF. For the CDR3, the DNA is TGTGCCACCAGCAGACGAAGCGGGACGGGGGACGAGCAGTACTTC.

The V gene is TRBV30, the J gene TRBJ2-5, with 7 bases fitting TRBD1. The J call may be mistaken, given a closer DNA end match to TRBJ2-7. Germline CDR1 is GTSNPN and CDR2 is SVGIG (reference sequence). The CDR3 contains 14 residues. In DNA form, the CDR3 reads TGTGCCGCCGACGTGACAGGGATTTTAGGCGAGCAGTACTTC. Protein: CAADVTGILGEQYF.

The CDR3 DNA reads TGCGCCAGCAGCTTGGGCAGGGGTAATGAAAAACTGTTTTTT. Amino acids: CASSLGRGNEKLFF. The chain links TRBV5-1 to TRBJ1-4, with D maybe TRBD1 (6 bases). Germline values: CDR1 SGHRS, CDR2 YFSETQ. Trimming cost V 0 bases and J 4 bases, with 7 bases left between them. CDR3 size: 14 residues.

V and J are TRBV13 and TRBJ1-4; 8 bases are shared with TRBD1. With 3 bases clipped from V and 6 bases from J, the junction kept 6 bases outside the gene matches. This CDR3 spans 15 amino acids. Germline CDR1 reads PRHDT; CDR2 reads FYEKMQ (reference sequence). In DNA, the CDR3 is TGTGCCAGCAGCTTTTCAGGACAGGGACATGAAAAACTGTTTTTT. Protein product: CASSFSGQGHEKLFF. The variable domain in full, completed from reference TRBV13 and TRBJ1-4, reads AAGVIQSPRHLIKEKRETATLKCYPIPRHDTVYWYQQGPGQDPQFLISFYEKMQSDKGSIPDRFSAQQFSDYHSELNMSSLELGDSALYFCASSFSGQGHEKLFFGSGTQLSVL.

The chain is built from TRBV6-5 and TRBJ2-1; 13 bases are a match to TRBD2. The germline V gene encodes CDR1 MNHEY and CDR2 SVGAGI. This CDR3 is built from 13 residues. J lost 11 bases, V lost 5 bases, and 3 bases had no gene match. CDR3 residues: CASSRTSGSQQFF. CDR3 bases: TGTGCCAGCAGTAGGACTAGCGGGAGCCAGCAGTTCTTC.

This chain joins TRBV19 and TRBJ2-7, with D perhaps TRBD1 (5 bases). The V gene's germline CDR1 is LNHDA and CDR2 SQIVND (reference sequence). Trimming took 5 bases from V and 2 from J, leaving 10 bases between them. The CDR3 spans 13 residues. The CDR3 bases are TGTGCCAGTAGTGGGGCACTCGCCTACGAGCAGTACTTC. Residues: CASSGALAYEQYF.

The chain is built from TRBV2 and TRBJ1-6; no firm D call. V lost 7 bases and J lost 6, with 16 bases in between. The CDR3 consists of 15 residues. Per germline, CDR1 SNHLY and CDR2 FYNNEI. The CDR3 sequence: CASTPQAAVNSPLHF. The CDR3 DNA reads TGTGCCAGCACCCCTCAGGCAGCAGTTAATTCACCCCTCCACTTT. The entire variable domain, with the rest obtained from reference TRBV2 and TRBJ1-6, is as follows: EPEVTQTPSHQVTQMGQEVILRCVPISNHLYFYWYRQILGQKVEFLVSFYNNEISEKSEIFDDQFSVERPDGSNFTLKIRSTKLEDSAMYFCASTPQAAVNSPLHFGNGTRLTVT.

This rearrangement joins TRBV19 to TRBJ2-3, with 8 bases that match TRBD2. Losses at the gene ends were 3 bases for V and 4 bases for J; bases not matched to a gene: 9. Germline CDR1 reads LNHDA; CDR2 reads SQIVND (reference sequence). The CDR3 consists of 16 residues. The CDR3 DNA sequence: TGTGCCAGTAGTATCTACCTGGGACTAGAGCCAGATACGCAGTATTTT. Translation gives CASSIYLGLEPDTQYF.

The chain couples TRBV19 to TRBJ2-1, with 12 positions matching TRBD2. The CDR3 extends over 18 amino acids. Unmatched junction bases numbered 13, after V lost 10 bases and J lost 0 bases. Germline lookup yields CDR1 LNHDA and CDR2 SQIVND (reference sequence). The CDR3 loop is CATPGRLAGGSSYNEQFF. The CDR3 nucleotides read TGTGCCACCCCGGGGCGGCTAGCGGGAGGGAGCTCCTACAATGAGCAGTTCTTC.

For the CDR3, the DNA is TGTGCCAGCAGTTTAAAGGCAGGCCCGAACACTGAAGCTTTCTTT. This encodes CASSLKAGPNTEAFF. The chain uses TRBV27 and TRBJ1-1, with D unclear. V lost 2 bases, J lost 1 base, and 11 bases lay in between. CDR3 length: 15 residues. Germline V lookup: CDR1 MNHEY, CDR2 SMNVEV (reference sequence).

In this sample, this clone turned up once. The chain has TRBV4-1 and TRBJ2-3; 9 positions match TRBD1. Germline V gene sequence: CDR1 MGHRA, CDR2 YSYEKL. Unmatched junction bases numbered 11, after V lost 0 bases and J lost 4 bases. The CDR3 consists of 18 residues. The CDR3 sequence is CASSQDQLGQGKADTQYF. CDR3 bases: TGCGCCAGCAGCCAAGACCAATTGGGACAGGGAAAGGCAGATACGCAGTATTTT.